This T cell receptor (beta chain) was sequenced during a study of blood T cell repertoires in COVID-19. The wider study: T cells, B-cell-depleted T cells, or PBMCs provided the cDNA or gDNA that served as material.

This CDR3 comprises 15 residues. After removal of 4 bases from V and 0 bases from J, the junction contained 2 bases not matched to a gene. Germline-derived CDR1 and CDR2 are ENHRY and SYGVKD. TCRdb keeps only in-frame clones here, not all; method: immunoSEQ multiplex PCR. The table lists over 100,000 clones, about 89% of them singletons, with over 9.5% in the top ten. Sequencing was performed on peripheral blood. This receptor was identified in a woman between 65 and 79 years old with COVID-19, enrolled during active disease. The rearrangement uses TRBV10-3 and TRBJ2-3, with 9 bases aligning to TRBD2. The CDR3 region is CAISVAGDSTDTQYF. The CDR3 bases are TGTGCCATCAGTGTAGCGGGGGATAGCACAGATACGCAGTATTTT.